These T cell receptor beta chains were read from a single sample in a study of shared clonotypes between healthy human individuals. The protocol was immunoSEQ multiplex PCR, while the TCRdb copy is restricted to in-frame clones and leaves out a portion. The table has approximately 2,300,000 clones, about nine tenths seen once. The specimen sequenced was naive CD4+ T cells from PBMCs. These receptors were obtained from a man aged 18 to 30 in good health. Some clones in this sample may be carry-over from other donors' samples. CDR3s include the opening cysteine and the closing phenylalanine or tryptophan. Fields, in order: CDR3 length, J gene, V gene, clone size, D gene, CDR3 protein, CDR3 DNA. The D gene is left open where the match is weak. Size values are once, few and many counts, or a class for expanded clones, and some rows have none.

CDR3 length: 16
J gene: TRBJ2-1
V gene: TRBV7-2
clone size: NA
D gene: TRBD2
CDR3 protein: CASSLGLAELYNEQFF
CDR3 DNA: TGTGCCAGCAGCCTAGGACTAGCGGAGCTATACAATGAGCAGTTCTTC

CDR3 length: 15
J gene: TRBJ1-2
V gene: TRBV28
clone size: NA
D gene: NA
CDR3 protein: CASSLYYRGNYGYTF
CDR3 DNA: TGTGCCAGCAGTTTATATTACCGGGGGAACTATGGCTACACCTTC

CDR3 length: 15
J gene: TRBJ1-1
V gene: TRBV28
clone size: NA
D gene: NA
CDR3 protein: CASSLAGAGNTEAFF
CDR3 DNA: TGTGCCAGCAGTTTGGCGGGGGCGGGGAACACTGAAGCTTTCTTT

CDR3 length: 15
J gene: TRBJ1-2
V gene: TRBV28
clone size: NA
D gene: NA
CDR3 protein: CASTMPGSGNYGYTF
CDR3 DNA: TGTGCCAGCACCATGCCCGGATCTGGGAACTATGGCTACACCTTC

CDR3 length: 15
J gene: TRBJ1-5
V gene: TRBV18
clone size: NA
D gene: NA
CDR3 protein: CASSPGAEANQPQHF
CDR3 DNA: TGTGCCAGCTCACCGGGGGCCGAGGCAAATCAGCCCCAGCATTTT

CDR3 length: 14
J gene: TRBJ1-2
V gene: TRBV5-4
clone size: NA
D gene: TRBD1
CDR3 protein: CASREGGFSYGYTF
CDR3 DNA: TGTGCCAGCAGGGAAGGGGGCTTTAGCTATGGCTACACCTTC

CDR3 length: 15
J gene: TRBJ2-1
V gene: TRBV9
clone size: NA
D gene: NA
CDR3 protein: CASSIDGHGYNEQFF
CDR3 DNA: TGTGCCAGCAGCATCGATGGCCACGGTTACAATGAGCAGTTCTTC

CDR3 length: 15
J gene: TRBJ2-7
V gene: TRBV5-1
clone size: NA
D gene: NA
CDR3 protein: CASSLIQGGSDEQYF
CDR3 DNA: TGCGCCAGCAGCTTGATCCAGGGGGGGTCGGACGAGCAGTACTTC

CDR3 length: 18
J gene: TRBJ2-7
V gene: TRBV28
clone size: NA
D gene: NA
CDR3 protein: CASRLESTGSRFPYEQYF
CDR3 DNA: TGTGCCAGCAGGCTCGAAAGTACAGGGTCCCGGTTCCCCTACGAGCAGTACTTC

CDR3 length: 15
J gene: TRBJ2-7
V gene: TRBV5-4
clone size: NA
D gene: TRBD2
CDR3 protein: CASSPRSAGVYEQYF
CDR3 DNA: TGTGCCAGCAGCCCTCGTTCAGCGGGAGTTTACGAGCAGTACTTC

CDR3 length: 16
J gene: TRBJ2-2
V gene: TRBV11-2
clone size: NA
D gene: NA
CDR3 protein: CASSPRTTTNTGELFF
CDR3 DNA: TGTGCCAGCAGCCCGAGGACTACTACGAACACCGGGGAGCTGTTTTTT

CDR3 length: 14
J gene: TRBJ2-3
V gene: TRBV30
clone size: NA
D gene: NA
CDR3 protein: CAWRVGISTDTQYF
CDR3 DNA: TGTGCCTGGAGGGTCGGGATAAGCACAGATACGCAGTATTTT

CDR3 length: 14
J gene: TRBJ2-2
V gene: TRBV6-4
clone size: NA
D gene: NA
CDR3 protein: CASGKEPRSGELFF
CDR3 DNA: TGTGCCAGTGGGAAGGAGCCACGGTCCGGGGAGCTGTTTTTT

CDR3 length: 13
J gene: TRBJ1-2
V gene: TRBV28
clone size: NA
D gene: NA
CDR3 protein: CASSLLGGQGYTF
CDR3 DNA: TGTGCCAGCAGCCTCCTTGGAGGACAGGGCTACACCTTC

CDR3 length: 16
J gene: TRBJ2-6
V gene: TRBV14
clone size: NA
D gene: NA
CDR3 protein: CASSQVRPGGANVLTF
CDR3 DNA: TGTGCCAGCAGCCAAGTACGGCCCGGCGGGGCCAACGTCCTGACTTTC

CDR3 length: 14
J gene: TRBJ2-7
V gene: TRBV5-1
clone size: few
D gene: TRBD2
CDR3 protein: CASSSGGSSYEQYF
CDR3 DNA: TGCGCCAGCAGCTCCGGGGGGAGCTCCTACGAGCAGTACTTC

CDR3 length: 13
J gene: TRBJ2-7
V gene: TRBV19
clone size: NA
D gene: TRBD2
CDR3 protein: CASSSGRAHEQYF
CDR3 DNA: TGTGCCAGTAGTAGCGGGAGGGCCCACGAGCAGTACTTC

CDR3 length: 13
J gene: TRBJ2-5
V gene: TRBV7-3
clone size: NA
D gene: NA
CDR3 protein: CASSLHPQETQYF
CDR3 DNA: TGTGCCAGCAGCTTACACCCCCAGGAGACCCAGTACTTC

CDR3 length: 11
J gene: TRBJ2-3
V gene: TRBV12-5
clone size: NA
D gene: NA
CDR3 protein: CASRDTDTQYF
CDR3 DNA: TGTGCTAGTAGGGACACAGATACGCAGTATTTT

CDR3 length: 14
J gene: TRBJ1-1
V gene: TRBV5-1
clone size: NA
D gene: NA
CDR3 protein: CASSSDRQNTEAFF
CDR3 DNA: TGCGCCAGCAGTTCGGACAGACAGAACACTGAAGCTTTCTTT

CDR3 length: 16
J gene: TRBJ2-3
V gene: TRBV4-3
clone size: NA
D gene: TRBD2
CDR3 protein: CASSQQTRAGTDTQYF
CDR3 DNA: TGCGCCAGCAGCCAGCAGACAAGAGCGGGGACAGATACGCAGTATTTT

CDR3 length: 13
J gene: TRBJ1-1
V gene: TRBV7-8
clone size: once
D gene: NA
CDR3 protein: CASSLTRDTEAFF
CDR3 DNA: TGTGCCAGCAGTCTTACAAGGGACACTGAAGCTTTCTTT

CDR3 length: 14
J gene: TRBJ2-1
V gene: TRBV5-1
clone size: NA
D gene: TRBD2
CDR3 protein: CASSLAVRGGEQFF
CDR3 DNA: TGCGCCAGCAGCTTGGCGGTCCGCGGGGGTGAGCAGTTCTTC

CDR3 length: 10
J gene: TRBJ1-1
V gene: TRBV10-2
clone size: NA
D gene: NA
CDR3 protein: CASLGTEAFF
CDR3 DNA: TGCGCCAGCCTCGGCACTGAAGCTTTCTTT

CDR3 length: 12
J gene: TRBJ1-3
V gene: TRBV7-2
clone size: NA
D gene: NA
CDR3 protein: CASSLVGMTIYF
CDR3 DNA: TGTGCCAGCAGCTTAGTTGGAATGACCATATATTTT

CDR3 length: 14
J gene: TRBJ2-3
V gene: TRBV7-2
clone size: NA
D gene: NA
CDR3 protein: CASSSRGGSDTQYF
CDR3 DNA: TGTGCCAGCAGCTCCCGGGGTGGCTCAGATACGCAGTATTTT

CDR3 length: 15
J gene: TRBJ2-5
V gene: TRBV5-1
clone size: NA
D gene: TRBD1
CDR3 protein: CASSSAQGAQETQYF
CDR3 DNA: TGCGCCAGCAGCTCAGCACAGGGGGCTCAAGAGACCCAGTACTTC

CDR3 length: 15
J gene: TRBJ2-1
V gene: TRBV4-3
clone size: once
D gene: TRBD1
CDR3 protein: CASSRRQGLVDEQFF
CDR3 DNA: TGCGCCAGCAGCCGCCGACAGGGTCTGGTGGATGAGCAGTTCTTC

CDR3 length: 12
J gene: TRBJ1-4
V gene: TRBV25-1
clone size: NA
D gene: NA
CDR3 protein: CASSPRLEKLFF
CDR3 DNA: TGTGCCAGCAGTCCCAGACTCGAAAAACTGTTTTTT

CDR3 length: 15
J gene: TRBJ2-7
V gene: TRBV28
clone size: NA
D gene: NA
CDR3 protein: CASSNQGLRHFEQYF
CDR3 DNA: TGTGCCAGCAGTAACCAGGGTCTGCGGCATTTCGAGCAGTACTTC

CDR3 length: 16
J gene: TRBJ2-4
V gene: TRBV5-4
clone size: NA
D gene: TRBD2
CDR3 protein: CASSYSGGEAKNIQYF
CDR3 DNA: TGTGCCAGCAGCTACTCGGGGGGGGAGGCCAAAAACATTCAGTACTTC

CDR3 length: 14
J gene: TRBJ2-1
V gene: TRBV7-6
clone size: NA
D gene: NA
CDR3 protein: CASSLEAGFNEQFF
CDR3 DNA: TGTGCCAGCAGCTTAGAAGCAGGGTTCAATGAGCAGTTCTTC

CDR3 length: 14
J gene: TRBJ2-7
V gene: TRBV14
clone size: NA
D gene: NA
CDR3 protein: CASSHSDSPYEQYF
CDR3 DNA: TGTGCCAGCAGCCATAGTGACAGTCCCTACGAGCAGTACTTC

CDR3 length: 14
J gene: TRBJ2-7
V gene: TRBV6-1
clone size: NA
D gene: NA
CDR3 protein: CASSERQGYNEQYF
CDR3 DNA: TGTGCCAGCAGTGAACGCCAGGGGTACAACGAGCAGTACTTC

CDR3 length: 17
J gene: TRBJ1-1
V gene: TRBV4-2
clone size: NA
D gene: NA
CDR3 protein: CASSHLVRGGKNTEAFF
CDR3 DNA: TGTGCCAGCAGCCATCTCGTTCGAGGGGGGAAGAACACTGAAGCTTTCTTT

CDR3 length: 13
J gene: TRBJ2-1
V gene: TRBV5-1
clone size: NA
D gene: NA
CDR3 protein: CASSLRGVNEQFF
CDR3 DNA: TGCGCCAGCAGCTTGCGAGGGGTAAATGAGCAGTTCTTC

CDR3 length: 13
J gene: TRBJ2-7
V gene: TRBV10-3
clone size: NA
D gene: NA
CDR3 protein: CAISESRQGGEYF
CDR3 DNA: TGTGCCATCAGTGAGTCGCGACAGGGAGGGGAGTACTTC

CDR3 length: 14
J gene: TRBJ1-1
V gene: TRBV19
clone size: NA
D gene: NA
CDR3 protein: CASMAVGGGTEAFF
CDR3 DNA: TGTGCCAGTATGGCGGTAGGGGGAGGCACTGAAGCTTTCTTT

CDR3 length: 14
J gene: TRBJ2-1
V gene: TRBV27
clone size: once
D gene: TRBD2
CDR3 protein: CASSSGLVGHEQFF
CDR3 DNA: TGTGCCAGCAGTTCCGGACTAGTCGGGCATGAGCAGTTCTTC

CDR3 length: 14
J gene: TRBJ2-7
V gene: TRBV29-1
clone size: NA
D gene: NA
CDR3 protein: CSVTRGALSYEQYF
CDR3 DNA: TGCAGCGTTACACGGGGGGCGCTTTCCTACGAGCAGTACTTC

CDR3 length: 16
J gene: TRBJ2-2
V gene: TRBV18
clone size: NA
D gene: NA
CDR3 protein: CASSPPSGANTGELFF
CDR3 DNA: TGTGCCAGCTCACCACCTTCAGGGGCGAACACCGGGGAGCTGTTTTTT

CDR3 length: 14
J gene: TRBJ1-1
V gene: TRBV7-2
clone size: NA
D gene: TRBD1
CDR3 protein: CASSLKTGMTEAFF
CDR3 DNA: TGTGCCAGCAGCTTAAAGACAGGGATGACTGAAGCTTTCTTT

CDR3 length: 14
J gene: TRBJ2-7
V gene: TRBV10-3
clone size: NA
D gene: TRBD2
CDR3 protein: CAISDTSGRDYQYF
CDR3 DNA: TGTGCCATCAGCGATACTAGCGGGAGAGATTATCAGTACTTC